What follows are 20 T cell receptor beta chains derived from one specimen sequenced in a study of blood T cell repertoires in COVID-19. Clones were read by immunoSEQ multiplex PCR, and TCRdb kept only the in-frame ones, dropping some. This table has roughly 250,000 clones, 84% appearing once. What was sequenced was peripheral blood. These receptors all come from a human donor in a cohort sampled during active COVID-19.

CDR3 sequence: CASSKAGPYEQYF. Here the CDR3 DNA reads TGTGCCAGTAGTAAGGCGGGGCCCTACGAGCAGTACTTC. V usage is TRBV19 and J usage is TRBJ2-7; a possible D gene is TRBD2 (6 bases). The length of the CDR3 is 13 residues. Germline assignment: CDR1 LNHDA and CDR2 SQIVND (reference sequence). V lost 4 bases and J 2 bases, leaving 9 bases between the germline ends.

The chain employs TRBV7-8 and TRBJ2-7, with TRBD2 identical over 10 bases. The germline V gene has CDR1 SGHVS and CDR2 FQNEAQ. The V segment lost 7 bases and the J segment 0 bases; nucleotides outside the gene matches: 15. The CDR3 is made up of 18 amino acids. The CDR3 sequence: CASKVMASGGLSSYEQYF. As DNA, the CDR3 is TGTGCCAGCAAGGTAATGGCTAGCGGGGGACTCAGCTCCTACGAGCAGTACTTC.

The chain combines TRBV10-3 with TRBJ1-2, with 7 nucleotides matching TRBD1. After removal of 10 bases from V and 7 bases from J, the junction contained 9 bases not matched to a gene. The length of the CDR3 is 12 residues. The germline CDR1 and CDR2 sequences are ENHRY and SYGVKD. CDR3 in DNA: TGTGCCACCCAAGGGGGCATAGGTGGCTACACCTTC. Its protein product is CATQGGIGGYTF.

V gene TRBV4-3 combines with J gene TRBJ1-2, with 12 bases that match TRBD1. The trim removed 1 base at V and 7 bases at J, leaving 7 bases unmatched. Germline V CDR1 and CDR2: LGHNA, YSLEER. The CDR3 runs 16 residues. The DNA for the CDR3 is TGCGCCAGCAGCCAAGGGTGGGGACAGGGGGCTTTTGGCTACACCTTC. Its protein is CASSQGWGQGAFGYTF.

The genes are TRBV28 and TRBJ1-5, with 9 bases aligning to TRBD1. Trimming cost V 4 bases and J 9 bases; bases outside gene matches: 10. Germline V CDR1 and CDR2: MDHEN, SYDVKM. The CDR3 spans 15 residues. For the CDR3, the DNA is TGTGCCAGCAGTTCAACCGGGACAGGGTTTCGGCCCCAGCATTTT. This gives the protein CASSSTGTGFRPQHF. Based on the CDR3 plus reference TRBV28 and TRBJ1-5, the full variable domain is DVKVTQSSRYLVKRTGEKVFLECVQDMDHENMFWYRQDPGLGLRLIYFSYDVKMKEKGDIPEGYSVSREKKERFSLILESASTNQTSMYLCASSSTGTGFRPQHFGDGTRLSIL.

Here the CDR3 reads CASSEGQSNTGELFF. In nucleotides, the CDR3 is TGCGCCAGCAGCGAAGGACAGAGTAACACCGGGGAGCTGTTTTTT. The rearrangement links TRBV5-1 to TRBJ2-2; D possibly corresponds to TRBD1 (6 bases). V was cut by 4 bases and J by 2 bases, with 12 bases left in between. The CDR3 sequence is 15 residues long. Germline V gives CDR1 SGHRS, CDR2 YFSETQ. The full variable domain, with the rest looked up from reference TRBV5-1 and TRBJ2-2, is KAGVTQTPRYLIKTRGQQVTLSCSPISGHRSVSWYQQTPGQGLQFLFEYFSETQRNKGNFPGRFSGRQFSNSRSEMNVSTLELGDSALYLCASSEGQSNTGELFFGEGSRLTVL.

The chain's CDR3 is CASRLAGGPSGEQYF. CDR3 coding DNA: TGTGCCAGCAGACTAGCGGGAGGCCCCTCCGGCGAGCAGTACTTC. V is TRBV11-2 and J is TRBJ2-7; 12 bases are shared with TRBD2. The germline V gene encodes CDR1 SGHAT and CDR2 FQNNGV. The CDR3 length is 15 residues. Losses at the gene ends were 6 bases for V and 6 bases for J; bases not matched to a gene: 9.

The chain links TRBV5-8 to TRBJ1-2; D is perhaps TRBD1 (6 bases). The CDR3 contains 15 residues. From germline, CDR1 is SGHTS and CDR2 YDEGEE. V lost 6 bases and J 6 bases, leaving 21 bases between the germline ends. The CDR3 loop reads CASTQPGGAGNGYTF. CDR3 nucleotides: TGTGCCAGCACCCAACCGGGGGGCGCGGGTAATGGCTACACCTTC.

This sequence joins TRBV6-2 or TRBV6-3 and TRBJ2-3, with 7 bases aligning to TRBD2. This CDR3 contains 17 residues. Germline CDR1 MNHEY, CDR2 SVGEGT. Trimming at V came to 6 bases and at J to 6 bases, leaving 18 bases not matched to a gene. CDR3 region: CASSNILTSSAVDTQYF. The CDR3 DNA reads TGTGCCAGCAGCAACATTCTGACTAGCTCAGCGGTGGATACGCAGTATTTT.

As for this clone: A read error may produce the germline difference seen at one junction end. The CDR3: CARSLMAGGLLF. DNA of the CDR3: TGTGCCAGAAGCTTGATGGCGGGAGGGTTGCTCTTC. The chain is built from TRBV5-3 and TRBJ2-1, with 9 nucleotides matching TRBD2. TRBV5-3 is an ORF, with its function uncertain. CDR3 length: 12 residues.

This clone was observed once. V usage is TRBV7-2 and J usage is TRBJ2-7; TRBD1 might be the D (6 bases). This CDR3 region has 16 residues. V was shortened by 1 base and J by 0 bases, with 13 bases between the two germline ends. Germline CDR1 and CDR2: SGHTA and FQGNSA. This CDR3 is CASSLGKGVSSYEQYF. The CDR3 coding sequence is TGTGCCAGCAGCTTAGGGAAGGGGGTCAGCTCCTACGAGCAGTACTTC.

The chain employs TRBV4-2 and TRBJ1-1; no definite D call. Germline V gives CDR1 LGHNA, CDR2 YNFKEQ. The CDR3 runs 19 residues. Trimming took off 3 bases at V and 1 base at J, with 24 bases between the two ends. CDR3 nucleotide sequence: TGTGCCAGCAGCCATCGGCTTCTCTCAGGTGGCAGTGAGAACACTGAAGCTTTCTTT. Translation gives CASSHRLLSGGSENTEAFF.

J is TRBJ2-1 and V is TRBV6-5; 8 positions match TRBD2. Germline values: CDR1 MNHEY, CDR2 SVGAGI. V dropped 0 bases and J dropped 8; count of bases not matched to a gene: 9. The CDR3 has 16 amino acids. The CDR3 DNA reads as TGTGCCAGCAGTTACTCAACGGGGGGGGGAGTATATGAGCAGTTCTTC. This codes for CASSYSTGGGVYEQFF.

The V call is TRBV7-8, the J call TRBJ1-6, with a possible D match to TRBD1 (6 bases). Germline V lookup: CDR1 SGHVS, CDR2 FQNEAQ. CDR3 length: 14 amino acids. V dropped 5 bases and J dropped 13 bases, with 18 bases sitting between them. Here the CDR3 reads CASSQTHTGFPLHF. The CDR3, as DNA: TGTGCCAGCAGCCAGACACATACAGGGTTCCCCCTCCACTTT.

CDR3 nucleotide sequence: TGTGCCAGTAGTATAGGAACGCAGGGCAGAGGCGGCTACACCTTC. This encodes CASSIGTQGRGGYTF. The chain carries TRBV19 and TRBJ1-2, with D perhaps TRBD1 (5 bases). Germline loops: CDR1 LNHDA, CDR2 SQIVND (reference sequence). The CDR3 totals 15 residues. Trimming took 1 base from V and 8 from J, leaving 17 bases between them.

V and J are TRBV18 and TRBJ1-2, with 8 bases matching TRBD1. CDR1 and CDR2 from the germline V gene are KGHSH and LQKENI. The CDR3 has 13 residues. J lost 8 bases, V lost 6 bases, and 8 bases had no gene match. This CDR3 is CASSPDRVGGYTF. CDR3 DNA sequence: TGTGCCAGCTCCCCGGACAGGGTCGGGGGCTACACCTTC. The full variable domain, completed using reference TRBV18 and TRBJ1-2, is NAGVMQNPRHLVRRRGQEARLRCSPMKGHSHVYWYRQLPEEGLKFMVYLQKENIIDESGMPKERFSAEFPKEGPSILRIQQVVRGDSAAYFCASSPDRVGGYTFGSGTRLTVV.

This rearrangement joins TRBV7-2 to TRBJ2-7; TRBD2 matches at 14 bases. The CDR3 covers 16 residues. Trimming removed 2 bases from V and 4 bases from J; junction bases left unmatched: 4. CDR1 and CDR2 (germline): SGHTA, FQGNSA. The CDR3 bases are TGTGCCAGCAGCTTAAGGGGGACTAGCGGGGGTTACGAGCAGTACTTC. It is translated as CASSLRGTSGGYEQYF.

This clone showed up just once. This chain connects TRBV19 to TRBJ1-1; D remains unclear. This CDR3 spans 14 amino acids. The V and J ends lost 2 bases and 5 bases respectively, with 12 bases between them. The germline V gene has CDR1 LNHDA and CDR2 SQIVND (reference sequence). The CDR3 loop reads CASSIIGRWTEAFF. CDR3 DNA sequence: TGTGCCAGTAGTATAATCGGGAGGTGGACTGAAGCTTTCTTT. The whole variable domain, remainder taken from reference TRBV19 and TRBJ1-1, is DGGITQSPKYLFRKEGQNVTLSCEQNLNHDAMYWYRQDPGQGLRLIYYSQIVNDFQKGDIAEGYSVSREKKESFPLTVTSAQKNPTAFYLCASSIIGRWTEAFFGQGTRLTVV.

The rearrangement uses TRBV28 and TRBJ1-2; 7 positions match TRBD1. V shed 5 bases, J shed 2 bases, and the junction held 8 bases outside the gene matches. The V gene's germline CDR1 is MDHEN and CDR2 SYDVKM. The CDR3 is 15 residues long. The CDR3 DNA sequence: TGTGCCAGCAGTACGACGACAGGGTTGAACTATGGCTACACCTTC. Amino acid sequence: CASSTTTGLNYGYTF.

This sequence joins TRBV25-1 and TRBJ2-7, with D perhaps matching TRBD1 (6 bases). The CDR3 spans 12 residues. Trimming shortened V by 10 bases and J by 2 bases, and 12 bases separated the two germline ends. CDR1 and CDR2 from the germline V gene are MGHDK and SYGVNS. For the CDR3, the DNA is TGTGCCAAGACACAGGGTCCCTACGAGCAGTACTTC. As protein: CAKTQGPYEQYF.